These 8 T cell receptor beta chains were all obtained from the same sample, sequenced in a study of beta chain features in type 1 diabetes. Findings of the study overall: In every one of the four CD4+ subsets, TCRB CDR3s were moderately but significantly shorter in Type 1 diabetes patients.

As every portion of the isolated RNA was reverse transcribed, the sequencing read expressed TCRB transcripts. The table came from immunoSEQ multiplex PCR; TCRdb's copy has only in-frame clones and leaves some out. This table holds about 700,000 clones, roughly 13% found once. Their antigens remain unidentified. The material sequenced was naive CD4+ T cells from blood. The receptor set was obtained from a man aged 18 to 35 with type 1 diabetes.

This clone was found a few times. The chain has TRBV29-1 and TRBJ1-1; 9 nucleotides align to TRBD1. Germline trimming cut 6 bases from V and 5 bases from J; bases unmatched to any gene: 7. CDR1 is SQVTM and CDR2 is ANQGSEA in the germline V gene. CDR3 length equals 13 residues. The CDR3 protein is CSVGTGSRTEAFF. As DNA, the CDR3 is TGCAGCGTAGGGACAGGGAGTCGTACTGAAGCTTTCTTT.

V usage is TRBV6-4 and J usage is TRBJ1-1; D not certain. Germline CDR1 is MRHNA and CDR2 is SNTAGT. V was shortened by 6 bases and J by 0 bases, with 11 bases between the two germline ends. This CDR3 comprises 14 residues. The CDR3 loop reads CASRPQNLNTEAFF. The CDR3 region has the DNA TGTGCCAGCAGACCACAGAACCTGAACACTGAAGCTTTCTTT.

This clone was counted between two and nine times. The rearrangement links TRBV6-5 to TRBJ2-4, with a possible D match to TRBD2 (6 bases). With 6 bases removed from V and 0 bases from J, the gap between germline ends came to 12 bases. Germline V CDR1 and CDR2: MNHEY, SVGAGI. This CDR3 has 15 residues. CDR3 DNA sequence: TGTGCCAGCAGGCCGGAGGGACTAGCCAAAAACATTCAGTACTTC. Its translation is CASRPEGLAKNIQYF.

This clone appeared a few times. The chain links TRBV5-4 to TRBJ2-7, with D unclear. This CDR3 has 12 residues. Germline CDR1 reads SGHNT; CDR2 reads YYREEE (reference sequence). V dropped 0 bases and J dropped 3 bases, with 4 bases sitting between them. The CDR3 region has the DNA TGTGCCAGCAGCTTGGAGGGCTACGAGCAGTACTTC. Amino acid sequence: CASSLEGYEQYF.

This chain joins TRBV18 and TRBJ2-1, with a possible D match to TRBD2 (7 bases). The CDR3 has 16 amino acids. The V end lost 3 bases, the J end lost 6 bases, and 18 bases lay between the germline ends. Per the germline V gene, CDR1 is KGHSH and CDR2 is LQKENI. Written as DNA, the CDR3 is TGTGCCAGCTCACCGAATAGGGGGGGCGGTGGCAATGAGCAGTTCTTC. Protein sequence: CASSPNRGGGGNEQFF.

This chain connects TRBV13 to TRBJ1-3, with TRBD1 as a possible D gene (5 bases). Germline V gene data show CDR1 as PRHDT and CDR2 as FYEKMQ (reference sequence). The V gene lost 11 bases and the J gene lost 0 bases, with 11 bases spanning the gap. This CDR3 spans 13 amino acids. The CDR3 region has the DNA TGTGCCGCAAGACAGCACTCTGGAAACACCATATATTTT. It codes for CAARQHSGNTIYF. Supplemented by reference TRBV13 and TRBJ1-3, the full variable domain reads AAGVIQSPRHLIKEKRETATLKCYPIPRHDTVYWYQQGPGQDPQFLISFYEKMQSDKGSIPDRFSAQQFSDYHSELNMSSLELGDSALYFCAARQHSGNTIYFGEGSWLTVV.

This clone was seen more than once but under ten times. V is TRBV30 and J is TRBJ2-7, with 10 bases lining up with TRBD1. The CDR3 is made up of 14 amino acids. J lost 3 bases, V lost 4 bases, and 6 bases had no gene match. Germline values: CDR1 GTSNPN, CDR2 SVGIG (reference sequence). The CDR3 here is CAWNAGQGFYEQYF. The CDR3 nucleotides are TGTGCCTGGAACGCGGGACAGGGGTTCTACGAGCAGTACTTC.

In its sample, this clone was seen a few times. The V and J genes are TRBV28 and TRBJ1-4; D is uncertain. The CDR3 has 12 amino acids. CDR1 MDHEN and CDR2 SYDVKM come from the germline V gene. The V end lost 7 bases, the J end lost 7 bases, and 10 bases lay between the germline ends. CDR3 sequence reads: CASNPPGEKLFF. CDR3 DNA: TGTGCCAGCAACCCCCCTGGTGAAAAACTGTTTTTT. Using reference TRBV28 and TRBJ1-4 for the parts outside the CDR3, the full variable domain is DVKVTQSSRYLVKRTGEKVFLECVQDMDHENMFWYRQDPGLGLRLIYFSYDVKMKEKGDIPEGYSVSREKKERFSLILESASTNQTSMYLCASNPPGEKLFFGSGTQLSVL.